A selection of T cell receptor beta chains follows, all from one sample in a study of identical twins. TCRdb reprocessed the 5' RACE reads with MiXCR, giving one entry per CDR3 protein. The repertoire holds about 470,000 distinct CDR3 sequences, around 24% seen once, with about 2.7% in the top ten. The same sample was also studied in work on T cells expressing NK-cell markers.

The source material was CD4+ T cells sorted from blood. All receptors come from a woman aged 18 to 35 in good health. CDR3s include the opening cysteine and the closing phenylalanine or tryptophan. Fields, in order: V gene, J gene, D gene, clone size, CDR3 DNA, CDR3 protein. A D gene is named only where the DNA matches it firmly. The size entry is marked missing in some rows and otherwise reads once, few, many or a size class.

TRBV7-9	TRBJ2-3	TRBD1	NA	TGTGCCAGCAGCCGGAATGTGGACAGGGTTGGTTCTGATACGCAGTATTTT	CASSRNVDRVGSDTQYF
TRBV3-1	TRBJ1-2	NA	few	TGTGCCAGCAGCCCCGACGCGGTGAACTATGGCTACACCTTC	CASSPDAVNYGYTF
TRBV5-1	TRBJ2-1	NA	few	TGCGCCAGCAGCTTGAAAGCGGAACTTTACAATGAGCAGTTCTTC	CASSLKAELYNEQFF
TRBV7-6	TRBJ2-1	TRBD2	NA	TGTGCCAGCAGCTCGAGGCTACCTAGCGGGAGTGGCGATGAGCAGTTCTTC	CASSSRLPSGSGDEQFF
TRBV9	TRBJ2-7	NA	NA	TGTGCCAGCAGCGTAGGGAGGGAACGGGAGCAGTACTTC	CASSVGREREQYF
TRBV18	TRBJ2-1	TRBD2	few	TGTGCCAGCTCACCACTAGCGGGAGTAAACAATGAGCAGTTCTTC	CASSPLAGVNNEQFF
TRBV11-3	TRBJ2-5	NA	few	TGTGCCAGCAGCGCCCATGGGAGGGAGACCCAGTACTTC	CASSAHGRETQYF
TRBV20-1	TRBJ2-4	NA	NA	TGCAGTGCGCCCGCGGGGCTAGCCAAAAACATTCAGTACTTC	CSAPAGLAKNIQYF
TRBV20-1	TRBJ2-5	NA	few	TGCAGTGCAACTCAGACAGTGCAGGGCGAGACCCAGTACTTC	CSATQTVQGETQYF
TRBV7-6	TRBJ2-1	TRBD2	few	TGTGCCAGCAGCCGGGAGGCTAGCGGGTTCCGCTCCTACAATGAGCAGTTCTTC	CASSREASGFRSYNEQFF
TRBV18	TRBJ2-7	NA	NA	TGTGCCAGCTCACGCCGGGGACGGGATGACGAGCAGTACTTC	CASSRRGRDDEQYF
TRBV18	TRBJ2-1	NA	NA	TGTGCCAGCTCACCACTGACCAGGGTCAGGGAGCAGTTCTTC	CASSPLTRVREQFF
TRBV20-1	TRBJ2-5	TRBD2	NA	TGCAGTGCTAGGTGGACTAGCAAAAAGACCCAGTACTTC	CSARWTSKKTQYF
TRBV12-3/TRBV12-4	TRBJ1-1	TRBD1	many	TGTGCCAGCAGGGGACAGGGGAACACTGAAGCTTTCTTT	CASRGQGNTEAFF
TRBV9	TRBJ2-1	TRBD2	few	TGTGCCAGCAGCACCGCTAGCGGGAGGGCCTACAATGAGCAGTTCTTC	CASSTASGRAYNEQFF
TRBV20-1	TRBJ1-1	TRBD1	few	TGCAGTGCTAGAGAGTTAACAGGGACAGTAGCTTTCTTT	CSARELTGTVAFF
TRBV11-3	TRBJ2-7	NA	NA	TGTGCCAGCAGCTCCCTCCAACAGGGATCCTACGAGCAGTACTTC	CASSSLQQGSYEQYF
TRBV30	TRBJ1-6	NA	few	TGTGCCTGGTCGTCAGAACAGAGGTATTCACCCCTCCACTTT	CAWSSEQRYSPLHF
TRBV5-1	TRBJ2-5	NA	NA	TGCGCCAGCAGCTTGGGATGGAAAGGTTCCCAAGAGACCCAGTACTTC	CASSLGWKGSQETQYF
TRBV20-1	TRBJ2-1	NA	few	TGCAGTGCTAGAGATCGGATTAAAGGCCTAAGTGCCCCCGGTGAGCAGTTCTTC	CSARDRIKGLSAPGEQFF
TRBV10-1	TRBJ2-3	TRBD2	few	TGCGCCAGCACTAGCGGGATCGCGGATACGCAGTATTTT	CASTSGIADTQYF
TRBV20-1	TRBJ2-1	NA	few	TGCAGTCTTACATCCTACAATGAGCAGTTCTTC	CSLTSYNEQFF
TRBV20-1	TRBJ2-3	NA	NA	TGCAGTGCTAAGAGACACGGCCAAAGCACAGATACGCAGTATTTT	CSAKRHGQSTDTQYF
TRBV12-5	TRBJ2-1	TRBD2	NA	TGTGCTAGTGGTTTGGTAAGGGGAGCGGGAGGGTACAATGAGCAGTTCTTC	CASGLVRGAGGYNEQFF
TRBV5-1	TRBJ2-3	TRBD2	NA	TGCGCCAGCAGCCCTTCGGCGGGGGGGCCTCGGGATACGCAGTATTTT	CASSPSAGGPRDTQYF
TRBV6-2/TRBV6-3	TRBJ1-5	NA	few	TGTGCCAGCAGTTACGGGGGCGCAGGCGAGGGTTCGCATTTT	CASSYGGAGEGSHF
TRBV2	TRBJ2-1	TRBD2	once	TGTGCCAGCAGACCGACTAGCGTTCCAGACAATGAGCAGTTCTTC	CASRPTSVPDNEQFF